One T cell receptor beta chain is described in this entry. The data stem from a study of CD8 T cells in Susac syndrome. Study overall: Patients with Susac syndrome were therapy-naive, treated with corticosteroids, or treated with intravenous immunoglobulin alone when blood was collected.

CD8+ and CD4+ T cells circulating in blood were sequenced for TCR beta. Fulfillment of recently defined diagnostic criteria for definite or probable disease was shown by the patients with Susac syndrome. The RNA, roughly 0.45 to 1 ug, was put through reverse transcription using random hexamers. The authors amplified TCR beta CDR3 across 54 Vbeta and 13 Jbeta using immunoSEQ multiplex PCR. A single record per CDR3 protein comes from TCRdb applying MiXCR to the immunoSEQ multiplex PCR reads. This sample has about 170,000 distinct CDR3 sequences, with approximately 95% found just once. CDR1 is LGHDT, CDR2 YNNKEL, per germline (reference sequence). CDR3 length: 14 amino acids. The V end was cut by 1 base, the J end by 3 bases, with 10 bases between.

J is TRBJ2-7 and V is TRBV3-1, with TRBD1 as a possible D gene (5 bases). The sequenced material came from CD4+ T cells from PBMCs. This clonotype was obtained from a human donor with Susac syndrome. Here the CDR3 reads CASSQGRVFYEQYF. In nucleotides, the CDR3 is TGTGCCAGCAGCCAAGGCAGGGTGTTCTACGAGCAGTACTTC.